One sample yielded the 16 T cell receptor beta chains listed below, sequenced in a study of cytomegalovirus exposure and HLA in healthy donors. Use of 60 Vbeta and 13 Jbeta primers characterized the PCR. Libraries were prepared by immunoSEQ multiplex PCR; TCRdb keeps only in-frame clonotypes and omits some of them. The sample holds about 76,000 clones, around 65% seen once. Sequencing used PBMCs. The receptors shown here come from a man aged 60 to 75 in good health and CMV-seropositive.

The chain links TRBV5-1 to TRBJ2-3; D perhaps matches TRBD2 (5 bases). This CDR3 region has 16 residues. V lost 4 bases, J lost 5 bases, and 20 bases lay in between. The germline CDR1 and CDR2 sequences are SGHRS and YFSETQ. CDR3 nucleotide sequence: TGCGCCAGCAGCCCCCTTCCTAGCAGAAAGGGAGATACGCAGTATTTT. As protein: CASSPLPSRKGDTQYF.

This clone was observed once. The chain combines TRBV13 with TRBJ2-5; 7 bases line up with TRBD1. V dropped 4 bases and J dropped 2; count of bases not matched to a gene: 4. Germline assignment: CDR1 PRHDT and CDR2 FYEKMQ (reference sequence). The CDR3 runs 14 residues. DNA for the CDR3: TGTGCCAGCAGCTCGGACAGGTTTCAAGAGACCCAGTACTTC. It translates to CASSSDRFQETQYF.

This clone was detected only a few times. For the CDR3, the DNA is TGTGCCTGGAGTGTACTAGGACTAGCGGGATCGAATGAGCAGTTCTTC. Residues: CAWSVLGLAGSNEQFF. V gene TRBV30 combines with J gene TRBJ2-1, with 12 bases fitting TRBD2. The CDR3 covers 16 residues. With V trimmed by 0 bases and J by 7 bases, 7 bases remained unmatched. Germline CDR1 is GTSNPN and CDR2 is SVGIG (reference sequence).

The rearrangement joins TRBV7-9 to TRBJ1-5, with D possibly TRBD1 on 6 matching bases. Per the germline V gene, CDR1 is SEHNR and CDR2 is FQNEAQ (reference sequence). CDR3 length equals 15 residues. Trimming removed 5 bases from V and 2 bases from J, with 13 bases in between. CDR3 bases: TGTGCCAGCAGCCTAACAGGGTTGGGCAATCAGCCCCAGCATTTT. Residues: CASSLTGLGNQPQHF.

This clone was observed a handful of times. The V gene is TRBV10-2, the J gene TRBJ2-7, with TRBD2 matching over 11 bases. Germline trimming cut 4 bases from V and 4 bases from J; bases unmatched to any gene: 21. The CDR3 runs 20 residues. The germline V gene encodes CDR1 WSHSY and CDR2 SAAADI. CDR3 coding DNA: TGCGCCAGCAGTGGGATAGCGGGAGGGCCAGGTCTACTAGTATCGTACGAGCAGTACTTC. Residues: CASSGIAGGPGLLVSYEQYF.

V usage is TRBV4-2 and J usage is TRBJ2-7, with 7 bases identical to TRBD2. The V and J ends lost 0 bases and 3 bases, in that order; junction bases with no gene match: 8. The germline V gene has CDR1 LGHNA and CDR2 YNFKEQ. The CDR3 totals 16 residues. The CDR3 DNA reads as TGTGCCAGCAGCCAAGACTGGACTAGTTATAACTACGAGCAGTACTTC. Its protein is CASSQDWTSYNYEQYF.

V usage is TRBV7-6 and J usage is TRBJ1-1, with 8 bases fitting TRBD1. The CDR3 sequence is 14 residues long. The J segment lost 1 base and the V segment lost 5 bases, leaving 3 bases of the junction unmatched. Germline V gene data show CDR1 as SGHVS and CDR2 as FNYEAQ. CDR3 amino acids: CASSPGQGNTEAFF. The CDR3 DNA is TGTGCCAGCAGCCCTGGACAGGGGAACACTGAAGCTTTCTTT.

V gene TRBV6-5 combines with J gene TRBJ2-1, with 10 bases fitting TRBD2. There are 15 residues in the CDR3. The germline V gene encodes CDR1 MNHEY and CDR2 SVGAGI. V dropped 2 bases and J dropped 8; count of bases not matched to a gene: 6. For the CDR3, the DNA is TGTGCCAGCAGTTACACAGCGGGGGGGCCCCATGAGCAGTTCTTC. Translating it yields CASSYTAGGPHEQFF.

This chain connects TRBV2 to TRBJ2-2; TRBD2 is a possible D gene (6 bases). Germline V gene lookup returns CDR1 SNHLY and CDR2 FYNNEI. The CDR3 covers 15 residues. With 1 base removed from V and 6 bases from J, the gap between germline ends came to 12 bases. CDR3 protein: CASSEVRGGSGELFF. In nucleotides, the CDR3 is TGTGCCAGCAGTGAAGTTCGGGGAGGCTCCGGGGAGCTGTTTTTT.

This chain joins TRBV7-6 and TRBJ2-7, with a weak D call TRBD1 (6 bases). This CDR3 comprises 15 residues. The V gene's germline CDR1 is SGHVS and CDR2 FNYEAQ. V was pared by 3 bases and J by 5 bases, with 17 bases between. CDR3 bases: TGTGCCAGCAGCTTCAACAGGGATTTAGTCCACGAGCAGTACTTC. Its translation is CASSFNRDLVHEQYF.

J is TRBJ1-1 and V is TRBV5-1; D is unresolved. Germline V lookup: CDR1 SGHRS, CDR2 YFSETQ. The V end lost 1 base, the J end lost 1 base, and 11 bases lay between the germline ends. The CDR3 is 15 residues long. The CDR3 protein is CASSLLGPGNTEAFF. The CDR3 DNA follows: TGCGCCAGCAGCTTGCTGGGTCCGGGGAACACTGAAGCTTTCTTT.

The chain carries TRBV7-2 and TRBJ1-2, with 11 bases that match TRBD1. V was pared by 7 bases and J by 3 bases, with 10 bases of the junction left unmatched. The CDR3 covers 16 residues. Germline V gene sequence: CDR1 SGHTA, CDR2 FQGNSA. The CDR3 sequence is CASIETPGQGDYGYTF. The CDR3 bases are TGTGCCAGCATCGAAACTCCGGGACAGGGGGACTATGGCTACACCTTC.

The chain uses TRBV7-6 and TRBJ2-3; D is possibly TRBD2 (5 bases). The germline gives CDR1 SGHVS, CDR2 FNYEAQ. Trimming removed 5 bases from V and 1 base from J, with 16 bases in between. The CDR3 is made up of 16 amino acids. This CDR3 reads CASSPRTPRGTDTQYF. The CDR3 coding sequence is TGTGCCAGCAGCCCACGGACTCCGCGAGGCACAGATACGCAGTATTTT.

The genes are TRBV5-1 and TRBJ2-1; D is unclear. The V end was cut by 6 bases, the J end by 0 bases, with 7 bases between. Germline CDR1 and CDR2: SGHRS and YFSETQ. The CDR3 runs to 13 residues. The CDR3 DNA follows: TGCGCCAGCAAATCCAGCTCCTACAATGAGCAGTTCTTC. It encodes CASKSSSYNEQFF.

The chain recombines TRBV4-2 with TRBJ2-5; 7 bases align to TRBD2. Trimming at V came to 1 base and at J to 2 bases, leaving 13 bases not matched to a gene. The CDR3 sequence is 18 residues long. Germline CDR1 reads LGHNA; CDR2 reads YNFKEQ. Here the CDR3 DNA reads TGTGCCAGCAGCCAAGGGCTTGCGCGGGGGTATTCGCAAGAGACCCAGTACTTC. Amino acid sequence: CASSQGLARGYSQETQYF.

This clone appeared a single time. This CDR3 reads CASTSGSSSGNTIYF. Here the CDR3 DNA reads TGTGCCAGCACCTCCGGGAGTTCCTCTGGAAACACCATATATTTT. V is TRBV6-1 and J is TRBJ1-3; D is undetermined. Germline V CDR1 and CDR2: MNHNS, SASEGT. The CDR3 loop spans 15 amino acids. V lost 7 bases to trimming and J lost 0 bases, with 13 bases between them.